This T cell receptor (beta chain) was observed in a study of monozygotic twins with cystic fibrosis. The repertoire was sequenced with immunoSEQ multiplex PCR; TCRdb's copy has only in-frame clones and lacks some. The table shows 35,000 or so clones, with 84% occurring only once. The TCR originated in a girl between 2 and 10 years old with cystic fibrosis. Sequences were obtained from blood.

The CDR3 DNA reads TGTGCCAGCAGTGAGCCGAAACCGGGGACAGTTCGCACCGGGGAGCTGTTTTTT. Protein sequence: CASSEPKPGTVRTGELFF. The rearrangement links TRBV25-1 to TRBJ2-2; 7 bases are a match to TRBD1. Germline lookup yields CDR1 MGHDK and CDR2 SYGVNS. V dropped 3 bases and J dropped 4; count of bases not matched to a gene: 14. CDR3 length: 18 residues.